This record covers a single T cell receptor beta chain. The entry originates in a study of monozygotic twins with inflammatory bowel disease. The CDR3 covers 13 residues. Using the 5' RACE reads, TCRdb records one entry per CDR3 protein without DNA. The sample table includes approximately 330,000 distinct CDR3 sequences. The sequenced material came from blood. The sequence was obtained from a human donor with ulcerative colitis or Crohn's disease, or a healthy co-twin of an affected twin (not recorded which). The gene calls are TRBV12-3 or TRBV12-4 and TRBJ1-5; TCRdb gives TRBD1 as the D gene, but with no DNA this cannot be confirmed. The CDR3 region is CASSLSGNQPQHF.